This TCR beta chain was documented in a study of T cells after yellow fever vaccination. This clonotype was observed at least ten times. Germline V CDR1 and CDR2: SQVTM, ANQGSEA. Trimming took off 4 bases at V and 7 bases at J, with 8 bases between the two ends. This CDR3 region has 11 residues. TCRdb re-called the 5' RACE reads through MiXCR, storing one row per CDR3 protein. This table holds around 40,000 distinct CDR3 sequences, roughly 6.4% found once. The receptor comes from a young man who received the YFV17D yellow fever vaccine. The sequencing used CD8+ T cells not binding an NS4B(214-222) dextramer, sorted from PBMCs, collected 45 days after the yellow fever booster vaccination. The V and J genes are TRBV29-1 and TRBJ2-1; D is undetermined. The CDR3 reads CSVGGENEQFF. The CDR3 DNA follows: TGCAGCGTTGGAGGTGAAAATGAGCAGTTCTTC.